This TCR beta chain was documented in a study of identical twins. Regarding the study as a whole: Twins shared beta out-of-frame sequences in excess, but this excess was weaker. Models, which agreed with sharing between unrelated individuals, nonetheless underestimated the out-of-frame TCR alpha sharing seen in monozygotic twins.

In this sample, this clonotype turned up many times. Its antigen is still unknown. TCRdb passed the 5' RACE reads through MiXCR, listing each CDR3 protein once. Altogether roughly 200,000 distinct CDR3 sequences are present, more than 6.5% being singletons, with the ten largest covering more than 1.5%. The CDR3 consists of 15 residues. The germline CDR1 and CDR2 sequences are SQVTM and ANQGSEA. J was trimmed by 5 bases and V by 7 bases; bases with no gene match: 15. A further study also used this sample, focusing on yellow fever vaccine responses in identical twins. This second study notes: Twins showed a vaccine T cell response that reportedly seemed partly convergent, partly personalized.

The sequence derives from a young woman in good health. Specimen: memory (CD45RO+) T cells sorted from blood. The gene calls are TRBV29-1 and TRBJ2-3; 7 bases match TRBD1. The CDR3: CSAESDRVGKDTQYF. CDR3 bases: TGCAGCGCCGAGTCTGACAGGGTAGGAAAAGATACGCAGTATTTT.